The 26 T cell receptor beta chains below all came from one sample that was sequenced in a study of response to subunit inactivated influenza vaccine. TCRdb passed the RT-PCR reads through MiXCR, listing each CDR3 protein once. The sample has 550,000 to 650,000 distinct CDR3 sequences, 10% to 15% seen once. This material consisted of PBMCs from blood, taken on the day of vaccination. Receptor source: a man in his fifties or sixties who received an inactivated influenza vaccine.

The chain couples TRBV18 to TRBJ2-3; D is ambiguous. The CDR3 totals 14 residues. In germline, CDR1 is KGHSH, CDR2 LQKENI. Trimming took 0 bases from V and 5 from J, leaving 9 bases between them. The CDR3 is CASSPPNVEDTQYF. The CDR3 bases are TGTGCCAGCTCACCACCGAACGTCGAAGATACGCAGTATTTT.

Only a few counts were recorded for this clonotype. The gene calls are TRBV18 and TRBJ2-5; D may be TRBD1 (6 bases). V lost 4 bases and J 7 bases, leaving 16 bases between the germline ends. CDR3 length equals 14 residues. The germline V gene has CDR1 KGHSH and CDR2 LQKENI. DNA for the CDR3: TGTGCCAGCTCACTAAGGACAGAGCCGAGGACCCAGTACTTC. Translated, it gives CASSLRTEPRTQYF.

There are a few counts of this clonotype. The rearrangement links TRBV7-9 to TRBJ2-1, with 7 bases identical to TRBD1. Germline V CDR1 and CDR2: SEHNR, FQNEAQ (reference sequence). The CDR3 runs to 15 residues. J gave up 4 bases and V 3 bases, and 6 bases lay outside the gene matches. DNA of the CDR3: TGTGCCAGCAGCTTTTTTCAGGGACAGTACAATGAGCAGTTCTTC. Translating it yields CASSFFQGQYNEQFF.

This clonotype appeared a few times. J is TRBJ2-2 and V is TRBV4-1; 11 nucleotides agree with TRBD2. This CDR3 is 15 amino acids long. The V and J ends lost 8 bases and 5 bases, in that order; junction bases with no gene match: 7. The germline gives CDR1 MGHRA, CDR2 YSYEKL. This chain's CDR3 is CASEDWTSGTGELFF. DNA of the CDR3: TGCGCCAGCGAAGATTGGACTAGCGGGACCGGGGAGCTGTTTTTT.

This rearrangement joins TRBV12-3 or TRBV12-4 to TRBJ1-1, with a possible D match to TRBD1 (5 bases). V lost 0 bases to trimming and J lost 5 bases, with 10 bases between them. The CDR3 contains 14 residues. CDR3 sequence: CASSLAPGGTEAFF. CDR3 bases: TGTGCCAGCAGTTTAGCGCCGGGGGGAACTGAAGCTTTCTTT.

Only a few counts were recorded for this clonotype. The rearrangement joins TRBV20-1 to TRBJ2-1, with 11 bases identical to TRBD2. The CDR3 consists of 17 residues. The V segment lost 0 bases and the J segment 3 bases; nucleotides outside the gene matches: 7. CDR1 and CDR2 from the germline V gene are DFQATT and SNEGSKA (reference sequence). The CDR3 sequence is CSARDISGRAGYNEQFF. CDR3 sequence (DNA): TGCAGTGCTAGAGATATTAGCGGGAGGGCCGGCTACAATGAGCAGTTCTTC.

The V call is TRBV6-5, the J call TRBJ2-3, with a possible D match to TRBD1 (6 bases). Germline CDR1 reads MNHEY; CDR2 reads SVGAGI. The V and J ends lost 0 bases and 0 bases respectively, with 10 bases between them. This CDR3 is 16 amino acids long. The CDR3 DNA reads as TGTGCCAGCAGTTACTCCAGGGGACCTAGCACAGATACGCAGTATTTT. It codes for CASSYSRGPSTDTQYF.

The V gene is TRBV28, the J gene TRBJ2-7, with a tentative D call TRBD2 (6 bases). Germline CDR1 is MDHEN and CDR2 is SYDVKM. The V end lost 2 bases, the J end lost 5 bases, and 16 bases lay between the germline ends. The length of the CDR3 is 15 residues. CDR3 coding DNA: TGTGCCAGCAGTTTAAAGCGGGTACTGCCGGACGAGCAGTACTTC. Protein product: CASSLKRVLPDEQYF.

This sequence joins TRBV20-1 and TRBJ2-1, with TRBD2 matching 9 bases. CDR1 DFQATT and CDR2 SNEGSKA come from the germline V gene (reference sequence). V lost 4 bases, J lost 6 bases, and 19 bases stayed unmatched. The CDR3 is made up of 18 amino acids. DNA of the CDR3: TGCAGTGCTACCCCCCTTCGGGCGCGGGAGGGACTAGTCAATGAGCAGTTCTTC. Translating gives CSATPLRAREGLVNEQFF.

This clonotype has ten or more counts. The gene calls are TRBV6-5 and TRBJ2-7; either TRBD1 or TRBD2 may supply D (5 bases each). Trimming stripped 0 bases from V and 6 bases from J, with 18 bases between. CDR1 and CDR2 (germline): MNHEY, SVGAGI. The CDR3 totals 16 residues. DNA of the CDR3: TGTGCCAGCAGTTACTCGATGCTCTCAGGGAGCGGCGAGCAGTACTTC. This encodes CASSYSMLSGSGEQYF.

V is TRBV20-1 and J is TRBJ2-3, with TRBD2 as a possible D gene (6 bases). The germline gives CDR1 DFQATT, CDR2 SNEGSKA (reference sequence). The CDR3 extends over 16 amino acids. With 0 bases removed from V and 0 bases from J, the gap between germline ends came to 13 bases. The CDR3 nucleotides read TGCAGTGCTAGAGATTACCTAGCGTCTAGCACAGATACGCAGTATTTT. Its protein product is CSARDYLASSTDTQYF.

This clonotype was observed at least ten times. The V and J genes are TRBV12-3 or TRBV12-4 and TRBJ2-3, with TRBD2 as a possible D gene (6 bases). This CDR3 region has 17 residues. The V end was cut by 2 bases, the J end by 0 bases, with 15 bases between. The DNA of the CDR3 is TGTGCCAGCAGTTTATACGGGGGACCCACTAGCACAGATACGCAGTATTTT. Translation: CASSLYGGPTSTDTQYF.

This clonotype was detected many times. The CDR3: CASSLAGLATGELFF. The CDR3 nucleotides are TGTGCCAGCAGTTTAGCTGGACTAGCGACCGGGGAGCTGTTTTTT. This chain links TRBV12-3 or TRBV12-4 with TRBJ2-2, with TRBD2 identical over 9 bases. The CDR3 runs to 15 residues. Unmatched junction bases numbered 1, after V lost 0 bases and J lost 5 bases.

The chain has TRBV5-6 and TRBJ1-6, with 10 bases aligning to TRBD1. Losses at the gene ends were 5 bases for V and 10 bases for J; bases not matched to a gene: 6. Germline CDR1 reads SGHDT; CDR2 reads YYEEEE. The CDR3 covers 14 residues. CDR3 nucleotide sequence: TGTGCCAGCAGAAGACAGGGGGCTGCGTCACCCCTCCACTTT. Translating it yields CASRRQGAASPLHF.

The chain has TRBV30 and TRBJ2-7; no definite D call. The ends were cut back, 3 bases at V and 0 bases at J, with 6 bases in the middle. CDR1 and CDR2 from the germline V gene are GTSNPN and SVGIG (reference sequence). The CDR3 totals 12 residues. The CDR3 sequence: CAWRHSSYEQYF. The CDR3 nucleotides are TGTGCCTGGAGACACAGCTCCTACGAGCAGTACTTC.

The rearrangement joins TRBV10-3 to TRBJ2-3, with D possibly being TRBD1 (6 bases). V was clipped by 5 bases and J by 9 bases, with 24 bases between them. The CDR3 sequence is 16 residues long. CDR1 is ENHRY, CDR2 SYGVKD, per germline. DNA for the CDR3: TGTGCCATCAGTTTGGACTGGGGGCCGGGTTCGGGAACGCAGTATTTT. Protein product: CAISLDWGPGSGTQYF.

This clonotype turned up a few times. At one end, the junction sequence differs from germline, possibly due to a read error. The chain combines TRBV6-1 with TRBJ2-5; 7 bases match TRBD1. This CDR3 is 14 amino acids long. CDR1 and CDR2 from the germline V gene are MNHNS and SASEGT. In DNA form, the CDR3 reads TGTGCCAGCAGGAGGACAGGCCCTCAAGCGACCCAGTACTTC. This codes for CASRRTGPQATQYF.

This clonotype was counted only a few times. The chain uses TRBV7-8 and TRBJ2-5; TRBD2 aligns across 8 bases. CDR1 and CDR2 from the germline V gene are SGHVS and FQNEAQ. The CDR3 length is 16 residues. The junction had 4 bases not matched to a gene; V was cut back by 0 bases and J by 1 base. CDR3 sequence (DNA): TGTGCCAGCAGCTTAGCCCTCACTAGCGGCCAAGAGACCCAGTACTTC. Its protein product is CASSLALTSGQETQYF.

This clonotype occurred a few times. This chain uses TRBV5-1 with TRBJ2-1, with D uncertain. This CDR3 spans 16 amino acids. V dropped 4 bases and J dropped 0 bases, with 14 bases sitting between them. Germline V CDR1 and CDR2: SGHRS, YFSETQ. CDR3 region: CASSKADRSSYNEQFF. CDR3 bases: TGCGCCAGCAGCAAGGCCGACCGGAGCTCCTACAATGAGCAGTTCTTC.

This chain joins TRBV15 and TRBJ2-7, with 7 bases aligning to TRBD2. V trimming: 1 base; J trimming: 0 bases; junction bases outside the gene matches: 0. The CDR3 contains 14 residues. Per the germline V gene, CDR1 is LNHNV and CDR2 is YYDKDF (reference sequence). CDR3 amino acids: CATSRGGSSYEQYF. The DNA for the CDR3 is TGTGCCACCAGCAGAGGCGGGAGCTCCTACGAGCAGTACTTC. Drawing the rest from reference TRBV15 and TRBJ2-7, the complete variable domain is DAMVIQNPRYQVTQFGKPVTLSCSQTLNHNVMYWYQQKSSQAPKLLFHYYDKDFNNEADTPDNFQSRRPNTSFCFLDIRSPGLGDTAMYLCATSRGGSSYEQYFGPGTRLTVT.

This clonotype turned up a few times. The chain recombines TRBV7-9 with TRBJ2-7; TRBD1 aligns across 11 bases. Per the germline V gene, CDR1 is SEHNR and CDR2 is FQNEAQ (reference sequence). CDR3 length: 15 residues. V shed 4 bases, J shed 4 bases, and the junction held 6 bases outside the gene matches. Here the CDR3 reads CASSSARDRGYEQYF. The DNA of the CDR3 is TGTGCCAGCAGCTCCGCCCGGGACAGGGGGTACGAGCAGTACTTC. The whole variable domain, filled in from reference TRBV7-9 and TRBJ2-7, reads DTGVSQNPRHKITKRGQNVTFRCDPISEHNRLYWYRQTLGQGPEFLTYFQNEAQLEKSRLLSDRFSAERPKGSFSTLEIQRTEQGDSAMYLCASSSARDRGYEQYFGPGTRLTVT.

This clonotype came up a few times. The chain employs TRBV21-1 and TRBJ2-3; the table's D call, TRBD1, has no DNA check behind it. TRBV21-1 is marked as a pseudogene. The CDR3 length is 16 residues. The CDR3 region has the DNA TGTGCCAGCAGCAAAGAAGAGACAGACCCCGTAGATACGCAGTATTTT. This sequence encodes CASSKEETDPVDTQYF.

This clonotype turned up a few times. This chain uses TRBV4-1 with TRBJ2-3, with 7 positions matching TRBD1. Germline CDR1 and CDR2: MGHRA and YSYEKL. The J segment lost 2 bases and the V segment lost 0 bases, leaving 5 bases of the junction unmatched. The CDR3 has 16 amino acids. The CDR3 spells CASSQDQGTDTDTQYF. The DNA for the CDR3 is TGCGCCAGCAGCCAAGATCAGGGGACAGACACAGATACGCAGTATTTT.

For the CDR3, the DNA is TGTGCCAGCAGCTCCTACAGGGCTGGTACGCAGTATTTT. Protein product: CASSSYRAGTQYF. The V and J genes are TRBV7-2 and TRBJ2-3; perhaps TRBD1 as D (6 bases). The CDR3 spans 13 residues. Germline V gives CDR1 SGHTA, CDR2 FQGNSA. Trimming shortened V by 4 bases and J by 8 bases, and 13 bases separated the two germline ends.

This clonotype has ten or more counts. V usage is TRBV5-1 and J usage is TRBJ2-1; 7 nucleotides line up with TRBD2. CDR3 length: 14 amino acids. CDR1 and CDR2 (germline): SGHRS, YFSETQ. V dropped 5 bases and J dropped 0; count of bases not matched to a gene: 2. DNA of the CDR3: TGCGCCAGCAGGTCTAGCGGCTCCTACAATGAGCAGTTCTTC. Amino acids: CASRSSGSYNEQFF.

In this sample, this clonotype turned up many times. This chain joins TRBV3-1 and TRBJ2-1; 7 bases align to TRBD2. Looked up from germline, CDR1 is LGHDT and CDR2 is YNNKEL (reference sequence). The CDR3 contains 15 residues. J lost 1 base, V lost 4 bases, and 4 bases had no gene match. CDR3 coding DNA: TGTGCCAGCAGCCCTCCTAGCGGTTCCTACAATGAGCAGTTCTTC. This codes for CASSPPSGSYNEQFF.